The 21 T cell receptor beta chains in this list originate from one sample, sequenced in a study of blood T cells in healthy people across ages. The second PCR ran roughly 6 to 12 cycles with a sample-barcoded 5' primer and J-beta primers. TCRdb fed the 5' RACE reads into MiXCR, producing one record per CDR3 protein. The sample contains about 720,000 distinct CDR3 sequences, roughly 25% of which appear only once. The same data also contributed to another study, on T cells of mothers and their children.

The sequencing input was blood. Receptors were obtained from a boy under 18 in good health.

The chain has TRBV7-2 and TRBJ1-6, with 7 bases that match TRBD1. Trimming cost V 5 bases and J 9 bases; bases outside gene matches: 7. Germline CDR1 SGHTA, CDR2 FQGNSA. The CDR3 totals 14 residues. The CDR3 DNA sequence: TGTGCCAGCAGCACACCGGGACAGACTTCACCCCTCCACTTT. It codes for CASSTPGQTSPLHF. The full variable domain, in which reference TRBV7-2 and TRBJ1-6 provide the parts outside the CDR3, is GAGVSQSPSNKVTEKGKDVELRCDPISGHTALYWYRQSLGQGLEFLIYFQGNSAPDKSGLPSDRFSAERTGGSVSTLTIQRTQQEDSAVYLCASSTPGQTSPLHFGNGTRLTVT.

This clonotype occurred a few times. The rearrangement links TRBV25-1 to TRBJ1-2; D is unclear. Trimming took 6 bases from V and 3 from J, leaving 17 bases between them. The CDR3 consists of 15 residues. CDR1 and CDR2 (germline): MGHDK, SYGVNS. The chain's CDR3 is CASSDVRASHYGYTF. The CDR3 nucleotides read TGTGCCAGCAGCGACGTCCGGGCGTCACACTATGGCTACACCTTC.

The sample holds a few counts of this clonotype. V usage is TRBV29-1 and J usage is TRBJ2-1, with 10 bases fitting TRBD1. The end of the DNA fits TRBJ2-5 better, so the J call may be wrong. From germline, CDR1 is SQVTM and CDR2 ANQGSEA. The CDR3 consists of 13 residues. DNA for the CDR3: TGCAGCGTGTCGACAGGGGGCCTCGAGACCCAGTACTTC. Translation gives CSVSTGGLETQYF.

The chain joins TRBV19 to TRBJ2-1, with 12 bases identical to TRBD2. The CDR3 has 17 amino acids. The V and J ends lost 3 bases and 8 bases, in that order; junction bases with no gene match: 11. The germline CDR1 and CDR2 sequences are LNHDA and SQIVND (reference sequence). CDR3 coding DNA: TGTGCCAGTAGTATCGGGCTAGCGGGAGGGCCGGTCGATGAGCAGTTCTTC. As protein: CASSIGLAGGPVDEQFF.

This clonotype was seen a few times. This chain connects TRBV4-2 to TRBJ2-7; the D is unclear. The CDR3 contains 15 residues. V lost 0 bases to trimming and J lost 2 bases, with 11 bases between them. Germline assignment: CDR1 LGHNA and CDR2 YNFKEQ. The CDR3 sequence is CASSQESTLPYEQYF. The CDR3 DNA follows: TGTGCCAGCAGCCAAGAAAGTACCCTACCCTACGAGCAGTACTTC.

The chain joins TRBV7-2 to TRBJ2-5; maybe TRBD1 (6 bases). The J call may be in error: the DNA end matches TRBJ2-7 better. CDR1 SGHTA and CDR2 FQGNSA come from the germline V gene. The CDR3 spans 14 residues. The CDR3 nucleotides are TGTGCCAGCAGCCCCGGGACAAGGAAACACGAGCAGTACTTC. Its translation is CASSPGTRKHEQYF.

Only a few counts were recorded for this clonotype. This sequence joins TRBV20-1 and TRBJ2-3; D is uncertain. Trimming took off 3 bases at V and 3 bases at J, with 13 bases between the two ends. CDR1 is DFQATT, CDR2 SNEGSKA, per germline (reference sequence). The CDR3 loop spans 14 amino acids. The CDR3 nucleotides read TGCAGTGCTAGGAATGTCTGGGGAACAGATACGCAGTATTTT. Protein product: CSARNVWGTDTQYF.

The chain joins TRBV7-9 to TRBJ2-3, with D unclear. The V gene's germline CDR1 is SEHNR and CDR2 FQNEAQ (reference sequence). The ends were cut back, 8 bases at V and 2 bases at J, with 8 bases in the middle. The CDR3 contains 12 residues. The CDR3: CASGIFTDTQYF. For the CDR3, the DNA is TGTGCCAGCGGAATTTTCACAGATACGCAGTATTTT. Using reference TRBV7-9 and TRBJ2-3 for the parts outside the CDR3, the full variable domain is DTGVSQNPRHKITKRGQNVTFRCDPISEHNRLYWYRQTLGQGPEFLTYFQNEAQLEKSRLLSDRFSAERPKGSFSTLEIQRTEQGDSAMYLCASGIFTDTQYFGPGTRLTVL.

The chain uses TRBV20-1 and TRBJ1-2, with D hard to call. V gave up 3 bases and J gave up 1 base, with 21 bases separating them. The CDR3 is made up of 17 amino acids. CDR1 is DFQATT, CDR2 SNEGSKA, per germline (reference sequence). CDR3 sequence reads: CSASMVSNSKLNYGYTF. DNA of the CDR3: TGCAGTGCTAGCATGGTGTCAAACAGCAAGCTTAACTATGGCTACACCTTC.

In this sample, this clonotype turned up a few times. The genes are TRBV6-2 or TRBV6-3 and TRBJ2-5, with 11 bases that match TRBD1. The V gene end was trimmed by 7 bases and the J gene end by 3 bases; junction bases not matched to a gene: 10. Looked up from germline, CDR1 is MNHEY and CDR2 is SVGEGT. There are 16 residues in the CDR3. CDR3 bases: TGTGCCAGCAACGAAGGGAGGACAGGGGGCGAAGAGACCCAGTACTTC. Its protein is CASNEGRTGGEETQYF.

There are a few counts of this clonotype. This chain uses TRBV11-3 with TRBJ2-5, with 10 bases matching TRBD2. The J call may be incorrect, as the DNA end agrees better with TRBJ2-1. CDR1 and CDR2 from the germline V gene are SGHNT and YENEEA. The CDR3 has 17 amino acids. CDR3: CASSLRPGTSAPNEQFF. CDR3 DNA: TGTGCCAGCAGCTTAAGGCCCGGGACTAGCGCCCCTAATGAGCAGTTCTTC.

This clonotype was seen a few times. The V call is TRBV6-2 or TRBV6-3, the J call TRBJ1-1; no reliable D call. The CDR3 length is 13 residues. The V end lost 2 bases, the J end lost 0 bases, and 4 bases lay between the germline ends. Looked up from germline, CDR1 is MNHEY and CDR2 is SVGEGT. CDR3 in amino acids: CASSYHVNTEAFF. The CDR3 region has the DNA TGTGCCAGCAGTTACCACGTGAACACTGAAGCTTTCTTT.

This clonotype has a handful of counts. V and J are TRBV6-5 and TRBJ2-3, with D tentatively TRBD1 (5 bases). The germline CDR1 and CDR2 sequences are MNHEY and SVGAGI. This CDR3 has 15 amino acids. Trimming took off 2 bases at V and 3 bases at J, with 12 bases between the two ends. CDR3 sequence: CASSYQGDTTDTQYF. The CDR3 coding sequence is TGTGCCAGCAGTTACCAGGGCGATACGACAGATACGCAGTATTTT.

This clonotype was detected a few times. The rearrangement joins TRBV11-1 to TRBJ1-1; D gene uncertain. The CDR3 length is 16 residues. Germline loops: CDR1 SGHAT, CDR2 FQDESV (reference sequence). The V and J ends lost 5 bases and 0 bases respectively, with 16 bases between them. The CDR3 DNA follows: TGTGCCAGCAGCGTACAAGGCGGGTTCATGAACACTGAAGCTTTCTTT. Its protein product is CASSVQGGFMNTEAFF.

The chain couples TRBV6-5 to TRBJ1-1; no firm D call. Germline V gene sequence: CDR1 MNHEY, CDR2 SVGAGI. V was shortened by 1 base and J by 0 bases, with 9 bases between the two germline ends. The CDR3 has 15 residues. Here the CDR3 DNA reads TGTGCCAGCAGTTACTATATTACGGTGAACACTGAAGCTTTCTTT. It codes for CASSYYITVNTEAFF.

This clonotype was counted only a few times. This chain uses TRBV20-1 with TRBJ2-5; TRBD1 might be the D (5 bases). The end of the DNA aligns better with TRBJ2-7, so the J call may be wrong. The CDR3 has 12 residues. Per the germline V gene, CDR1 is DFQATT and CDR2 is SNEGSKA (reference sequence). CDR3 residues: CSASQGRTEQYF. Here the CDR3 DNA reads TGCAGTGCTAGTCAGGGTAGGACCGAGCAGTACTTC.

This chain connects TRBV27 to TRBJ2-5; 10 positions match TRBD1. V trimming: 7 bases; J trimming: 6 bases; junction bases outside the gene matches: 8. Germline V CDR1 and CDR2: MNHEY, SMNVEV (reference sequence). The CDR3 is made up of 14 amino acids. CDR3 in amino acids: CASTSDRGHKTQYF. The CDR3 region has the DNA TGTGCCAGCACCTCCGACAGGGGGCACAAGACCCAGTACTTC.

The chain carries TRBV6-4 and TRBJ2-1; the match to TRBD1 covers 8 bases. Germline V lookup: CDR1 MRHNA, CDR2 SNTAGT. CDR3 length equals 15 residues. V was clipped by 5 bases and J by 2 bases; unmatched bases: 5. The CDR3 protein is CASSRAGGTYNEQFF. Here the CDR3 DNA reads TGTGCCAGCAGTCGGGCAGGGGGCACCTACAATGAGCAGTTCTTC.

Ten or more counts support this clonotype. The V gene is TRBV4-1, the J gene TRBJ1-4, with TRBD1 as a possible D gene (5 bases). The CDR3 is 15 residues long. V lost 0 bases, J lost 10 bases, and 15 bases lay in between. Per the germline V gene, CDR1 is MGHRA and CDR2 is YSYEKL. CDR3: CASSQDGGDIVKLFF. In nucleotides, the CDR3 is TGCGCCAGCAGCCAAGACGGGGGTGACATAGTAAAACTGTTTTTT.

This clonotype was counted a few times. The rearrangement links TRBV6-2 or TRBV6-3 to TRBJ2-1, with 9 bases that match TRBD2. The CDR3 extends over 14 amino acids. J gave up 2 bases and V 7 bases, and 3 bases lay outside the gene matches. Germline CDR1 MNHEY, CDR2 SVGEGT. The CDR3: CASTLAGAYNEQFF. CDR3 bases: TGTGCCAGCACCTTAGCGGGAGCCTACAATGAGCAGTTCTTC.

In this sample, this clonotype turned up a few times. The rearrangement joins TRBV28 to TRBJ1-3; maybe TRBD1 (6 bases). The CDR3 runs 15 residues. V gave up 10 bases and J gave up 2 bases, with 18 bases separating them. CDR1 and CDR2 from the germline V gene are MDHEN and SYDVKM. This CDR3 is CATVSQGTAGNTIYF. DNA of the CDR3: TGTGCCACCGTATCACAGGGAACGGCTGGAAACACCATATATTTT. Together with reference TRBV28 and TRBJ1-3, the CDR3 gives the full variable domain: DVKVTQSSRYLVKRTGEKVFLECVQDMDHENMFWYRQDPGLGLRLIYFSYDVKMKEKGDIPEGYSVSREKKERFSLILESASTNQTSMYLCATVSQGTAGNTIYFGEGSWLTVV.